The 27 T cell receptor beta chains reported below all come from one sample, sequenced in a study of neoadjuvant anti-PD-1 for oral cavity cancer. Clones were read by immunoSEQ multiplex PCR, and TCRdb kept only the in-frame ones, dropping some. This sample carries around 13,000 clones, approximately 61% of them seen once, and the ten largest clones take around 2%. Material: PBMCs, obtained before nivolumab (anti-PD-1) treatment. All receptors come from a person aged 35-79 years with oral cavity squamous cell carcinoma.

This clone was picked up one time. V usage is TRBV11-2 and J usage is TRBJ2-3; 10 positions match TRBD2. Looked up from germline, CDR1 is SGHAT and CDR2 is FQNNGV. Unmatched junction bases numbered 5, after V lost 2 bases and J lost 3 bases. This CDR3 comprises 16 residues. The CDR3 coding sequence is TGTGCCAGCAGCTTATGGGCTAGCGGGAGAACAGATACGCAGTATTTT. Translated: CASSLWASGRTDTQYF.

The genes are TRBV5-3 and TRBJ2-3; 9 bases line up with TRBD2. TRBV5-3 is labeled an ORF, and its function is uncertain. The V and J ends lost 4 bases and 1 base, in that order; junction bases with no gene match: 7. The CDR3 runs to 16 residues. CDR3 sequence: CARSREREEGTDTQYF. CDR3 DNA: TGTGCCAGAAGCCGAGAGCGGGAGGAAGGCACAGATACGCAGTATTTT.

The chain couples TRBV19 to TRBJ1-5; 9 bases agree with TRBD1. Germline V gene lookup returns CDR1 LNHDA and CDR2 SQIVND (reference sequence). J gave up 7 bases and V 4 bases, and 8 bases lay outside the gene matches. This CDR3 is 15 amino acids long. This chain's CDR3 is CASSTVTGGGQPQHF. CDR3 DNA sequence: TGTGCCAGTAGTACTGTGACAGGGGGAGGACAGCCCCAGCATTTT.

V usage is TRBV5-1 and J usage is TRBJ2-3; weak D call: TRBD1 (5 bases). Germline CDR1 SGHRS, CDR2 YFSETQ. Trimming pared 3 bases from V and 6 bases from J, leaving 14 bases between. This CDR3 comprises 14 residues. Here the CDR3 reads CASSSTALRDTQYF. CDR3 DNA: TGCGCCAGCAGCTCGACAGCGCTTCGGGATACGCAGTATTTT.

CDR3: CASSLGGRMADTQYF. The DNA for the CDR3 is TGTGCCAGCAGCTTAGGCGGGAGGATGGCAGATACGCAGTATTTT. This sequence joins TRBV7-3 and TRBJ2-3; TRBD2 matches at 8 bases. V lost 2 bases, J lost 4 bases, and 5 bases stayed unmatched. Germline CDR1 reads SGHTA; CDR2 reads FQGTGA. This CDR3 region has 15 residues.

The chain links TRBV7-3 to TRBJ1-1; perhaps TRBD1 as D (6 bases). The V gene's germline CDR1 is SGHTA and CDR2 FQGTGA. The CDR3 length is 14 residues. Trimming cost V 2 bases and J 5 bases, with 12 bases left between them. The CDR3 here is CASSLSGVGTEAFF. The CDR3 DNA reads TGTGCCAGCAGCTTATCAGGGGTTGGAACTGAAGCTTTCTTT.

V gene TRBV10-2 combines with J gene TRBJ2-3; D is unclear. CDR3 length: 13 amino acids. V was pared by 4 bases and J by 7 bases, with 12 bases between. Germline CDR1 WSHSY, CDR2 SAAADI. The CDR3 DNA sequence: TGCGCCAGCAGTGCCTCGGTCCTTAATACGCAGTATTTT. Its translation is CASSASVLNTQYF.

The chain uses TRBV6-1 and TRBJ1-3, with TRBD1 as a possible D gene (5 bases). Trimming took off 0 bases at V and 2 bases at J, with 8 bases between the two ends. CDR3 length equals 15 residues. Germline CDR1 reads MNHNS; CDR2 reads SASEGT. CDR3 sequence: CASSEAWGPGNTIYF. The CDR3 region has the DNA TGTGCCAGCAGTGAAGCCTGGGGCCCTGGAAACACCATATATTTT.

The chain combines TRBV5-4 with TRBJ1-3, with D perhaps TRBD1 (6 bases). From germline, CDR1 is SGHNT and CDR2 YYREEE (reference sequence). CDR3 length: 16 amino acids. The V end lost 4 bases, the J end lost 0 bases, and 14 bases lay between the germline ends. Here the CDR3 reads CASSLDSLRSGNTIYF. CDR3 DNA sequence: TGTGCCAGCAGCCTGGACAGCCTACGCTCTGGAAACACCATATATTTT. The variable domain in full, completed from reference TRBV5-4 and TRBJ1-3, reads ETGVTQSPTHLIKTRGQQVTLRCSSQSGHNTVSWYQQALGQGPQFIFQYYREEENGRGNFPPRFSGLQFPNYSSELNVNALELDDSALYLCASSLDSLRSGNTIYFGEGSWLTVV.

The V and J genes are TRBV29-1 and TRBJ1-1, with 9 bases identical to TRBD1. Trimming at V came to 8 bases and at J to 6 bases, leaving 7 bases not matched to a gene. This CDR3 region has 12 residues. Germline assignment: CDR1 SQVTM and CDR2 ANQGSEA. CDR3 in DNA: TGCAGCATGACGGGACAGGGTTCTGAAGCTTTCTTT. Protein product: CSMTGQGSEAFF.

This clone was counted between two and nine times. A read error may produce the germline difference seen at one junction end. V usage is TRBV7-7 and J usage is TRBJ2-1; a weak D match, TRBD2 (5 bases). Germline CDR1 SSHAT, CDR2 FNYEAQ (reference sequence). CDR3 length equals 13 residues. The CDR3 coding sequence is TGTGCTAGCAGCAGCGACTTGGCGGGCGAGCAGTTCTTC. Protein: CASSSDLAGEQFF.

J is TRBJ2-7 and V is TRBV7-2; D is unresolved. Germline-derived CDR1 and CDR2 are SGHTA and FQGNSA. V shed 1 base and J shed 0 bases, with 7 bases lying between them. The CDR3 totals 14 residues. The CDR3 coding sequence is TGTGCCAGCAGCTTAGGCGGAATCTCCTACGAGCAGTACTTC. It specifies CASSLGGISYEQYF. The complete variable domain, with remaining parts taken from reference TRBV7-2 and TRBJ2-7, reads GAGVSQSPSNKVTEKGKDVELRCDPISGHTALYWYRQSLGQGLEFLIYFQGNSAPDKSGLPSDRFSAERTGGSVSTLTIQRTQQEDSAVYLCASSLGGISYEQYFGPGTRLTVT.

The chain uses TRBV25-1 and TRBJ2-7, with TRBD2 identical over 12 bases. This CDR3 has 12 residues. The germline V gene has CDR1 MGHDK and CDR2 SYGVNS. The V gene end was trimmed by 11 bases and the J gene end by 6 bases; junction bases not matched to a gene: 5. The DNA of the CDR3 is TGTGCCGCCAAGGGACTAGCGGGCGAGCAGTACTTC. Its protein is CAAKGLAGEQYF.

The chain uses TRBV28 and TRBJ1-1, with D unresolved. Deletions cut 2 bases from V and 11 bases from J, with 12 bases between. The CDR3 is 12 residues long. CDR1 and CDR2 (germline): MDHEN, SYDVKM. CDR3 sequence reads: CASSLDRLEAFF. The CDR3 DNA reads TGTGCCAGCAGTTTAGATCGGTTGGAGGCTTTCTTT.

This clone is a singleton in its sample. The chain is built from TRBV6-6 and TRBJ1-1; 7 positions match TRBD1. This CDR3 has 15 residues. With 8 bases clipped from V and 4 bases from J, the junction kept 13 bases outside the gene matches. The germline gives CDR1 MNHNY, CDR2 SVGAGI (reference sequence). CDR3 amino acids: CASLLVGQATTEAFF. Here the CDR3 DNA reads TGTGCCAGCCTTCTAGTAGGACAGGCGACCACTGAAGCTTTCTTT.

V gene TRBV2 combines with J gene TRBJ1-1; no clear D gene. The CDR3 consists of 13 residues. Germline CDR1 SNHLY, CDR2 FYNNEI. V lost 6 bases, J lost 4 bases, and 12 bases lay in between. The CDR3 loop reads CASRNDGVTEAFF. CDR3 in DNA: TGTGCCAGCAGGAATGACGGCGTCACTGAAGCTTTCTTT.

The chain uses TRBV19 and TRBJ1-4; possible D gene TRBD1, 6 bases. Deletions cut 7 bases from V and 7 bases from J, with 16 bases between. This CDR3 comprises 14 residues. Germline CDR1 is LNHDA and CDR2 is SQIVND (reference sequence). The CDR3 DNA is TGTGCCAGTAACCTTAACTCCAGGGGTGAAAAACTGTTTTTT. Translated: CASNLNSRGEKLFF.

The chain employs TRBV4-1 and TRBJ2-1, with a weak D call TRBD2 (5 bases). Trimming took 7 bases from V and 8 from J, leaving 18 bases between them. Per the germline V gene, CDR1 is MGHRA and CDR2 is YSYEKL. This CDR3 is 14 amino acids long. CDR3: CASIREPSGDEQFF. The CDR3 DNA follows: TGCGCCAGCATCCGAGAGCCGTCCGGGGATGAGCAGTTCTTC.

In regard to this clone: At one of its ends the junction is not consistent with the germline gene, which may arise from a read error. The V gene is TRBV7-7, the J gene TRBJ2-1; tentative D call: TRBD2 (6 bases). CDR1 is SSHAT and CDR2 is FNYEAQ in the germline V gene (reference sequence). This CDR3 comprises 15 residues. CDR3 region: CASSRGLSSYNEQFF. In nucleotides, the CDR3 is TGTGCTAGCAGCCGGGGACTTAGCTCCTACAATGAGCAGTTCTTC. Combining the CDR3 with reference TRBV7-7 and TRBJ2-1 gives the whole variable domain GAGVSQSPRYKVTKRGQDVTLRCDPISSHATLYWYQQALGQGPEFLTYFNYEAQPDKSGLPSDRFSAERPEGSISTLTIQRTEQRDSAMYRCASSRGLSSYNEQFFGPGTRLTVL.

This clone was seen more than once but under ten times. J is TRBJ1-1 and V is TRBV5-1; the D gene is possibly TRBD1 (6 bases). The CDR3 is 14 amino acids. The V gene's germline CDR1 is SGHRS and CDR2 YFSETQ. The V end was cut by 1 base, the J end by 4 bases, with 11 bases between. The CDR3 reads CASSLIGQTTEAFF. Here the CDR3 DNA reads TGCGCCAGCAGCTTGATCGGACAGACCACTGAAGCTTTCTTT.

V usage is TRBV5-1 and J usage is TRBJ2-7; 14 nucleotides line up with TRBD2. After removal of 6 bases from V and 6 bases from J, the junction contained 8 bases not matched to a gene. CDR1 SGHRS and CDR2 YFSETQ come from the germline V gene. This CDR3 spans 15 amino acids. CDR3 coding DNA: TGCGCCAGCACCCAGACGGGACTAGCGGGAGTCGAGCAGTACTTC. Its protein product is CASTQTGLAGVEQYF.

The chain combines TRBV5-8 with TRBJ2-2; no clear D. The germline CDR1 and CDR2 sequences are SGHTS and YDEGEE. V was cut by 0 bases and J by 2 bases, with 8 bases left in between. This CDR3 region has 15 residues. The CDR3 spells CASSLGYLNTGELFF. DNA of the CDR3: TGTGCCAGCAGCTTGGGCTACTTAAACACCGGGGAGCTGTTTTTT.

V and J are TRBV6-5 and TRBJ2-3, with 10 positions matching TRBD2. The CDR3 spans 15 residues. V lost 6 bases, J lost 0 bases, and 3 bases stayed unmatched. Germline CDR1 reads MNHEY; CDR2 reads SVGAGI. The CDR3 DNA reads TGTGCCAGCAGCGGGACTAGCGTGAGCACAGATACGCAGTATTTT. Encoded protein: CASSGTSVSTDTQYF.

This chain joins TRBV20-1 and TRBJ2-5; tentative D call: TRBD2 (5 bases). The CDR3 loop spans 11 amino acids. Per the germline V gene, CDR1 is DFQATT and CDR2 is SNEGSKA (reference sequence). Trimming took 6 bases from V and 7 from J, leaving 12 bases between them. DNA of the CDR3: TGCAGTGCGAAGGGAGAGAGGACCCAGTACTTC. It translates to CSAKGERTQYF.

The CDR3 region has the DNA TGTGCCAGCAGCCCCGGGGGAGGGGCATGGGGGCCCCAGCATTTT. This gives the protein CASSPGGGAWGPQHF. This chain links TRBV27 with TRBJ1-5; D possibly corresponds to TRBD1 (5 bases). The germline V gene encodes CDR1 MNHEY and CDR2 SMNVEV (reference sequence). This CDR3 has 15 amino acids. The V gene lost 6 bases and the J gene lost 9 bases, with 21 bases spanning the gap.

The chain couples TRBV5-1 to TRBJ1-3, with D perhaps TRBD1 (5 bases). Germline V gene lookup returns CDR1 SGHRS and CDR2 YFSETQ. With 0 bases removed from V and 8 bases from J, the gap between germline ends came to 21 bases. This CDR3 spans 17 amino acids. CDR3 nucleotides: TGCGCCAGCAGCTTGGAACCCGGGCAGGATGGGGCAGACACCATATATTTT. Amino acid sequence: CASSLEPGQDGADTIYF.

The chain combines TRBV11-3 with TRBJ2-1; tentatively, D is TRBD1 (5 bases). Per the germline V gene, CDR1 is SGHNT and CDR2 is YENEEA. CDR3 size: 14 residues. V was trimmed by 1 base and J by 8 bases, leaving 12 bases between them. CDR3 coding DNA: TGTGCCAGCAGCTTAGGGGCCCAGGGCCATGAGCAGTTCTTC. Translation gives CASSLGAQGHEQFF.